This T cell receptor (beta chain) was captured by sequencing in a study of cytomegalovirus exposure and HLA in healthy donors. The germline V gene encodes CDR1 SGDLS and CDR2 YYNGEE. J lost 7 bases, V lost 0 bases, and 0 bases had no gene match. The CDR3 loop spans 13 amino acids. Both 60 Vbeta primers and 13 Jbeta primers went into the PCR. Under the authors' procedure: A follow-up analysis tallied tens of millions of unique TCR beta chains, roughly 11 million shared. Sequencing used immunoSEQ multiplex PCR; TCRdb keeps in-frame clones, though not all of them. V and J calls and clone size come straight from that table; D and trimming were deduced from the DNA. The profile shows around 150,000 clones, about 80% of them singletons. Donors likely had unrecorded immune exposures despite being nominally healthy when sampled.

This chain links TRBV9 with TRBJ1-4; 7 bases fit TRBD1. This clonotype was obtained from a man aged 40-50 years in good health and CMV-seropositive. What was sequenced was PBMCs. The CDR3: CASSVGQGEKLFF. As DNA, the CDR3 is TGTGCCAGCAGCGTAGGACAGGGTGAAAAACTGTTTTTT.